This TCR beta chain was captured by sequencing in a study of CD8 T cells in ankylosing spondylitis. General study points: Researchers report that disease-linked clones proved CD8+ and relatively rare in peripheral blood.

Regarding this clonotype: Its antigen is unidentified.

TCRdb redid the calling of the 5' RACE reads with MiXCR, one entry per CDR3 protein. In the table there are about 270,000 distinct CDR3 sequences, roughly a third of which are singletons. The V end lost 4 bases, the J end lost 3 bases, and 9 bases lay between the germline ends. The V gene's germline CDR1 is MNHEY and CDR2 SMNVEV (reference sequence). The CDR3 spans 14 residues. The clonotype was recovered from a male donor with ankylosing spondylitis or in good health (not recorded which). Specimen: blood, either unsorted or a sorted T cell fraction (not recorded which). V usage is TRBV27 and J usage is TRBJ2-2, with D uncertain. CDR3 nucleotides: TGTGCCAGCAGTTGGGCAGGAGACACCGGGGAGCTGTTTTTT. Translated: CASSWAGDTGELFF.